Sequencing of this TCR beta chain was carried out in a study of control samples from healthy donors and cancer patients (TCRdb year 2020). Library prep was done by the immunoSEQ multiplex PCR assay. This immuneACCESS table, as held by TCRdb, lists in-frame sequences with V and J called but not all clones. Of the missing ones, under half trace to an unresolved V gene in checked studies; the others have no known cause. The sample includes 45,000 to 60,000 clones, with roughly 92% observed a single time. The ten biggest clones cover about 0.8% of the sample. This clone appeared once. There is no known antigen for this receptor. It has no much larger one-base neighbor in the sample; base qualities were not kept. V trim: 5 bases; J trim: 0 bases; unmatched bases: 10. There are 18 amino acids in the CDR3, from cysteine to phenylalanine inclusive. Of all the DNA, just the CDR3 is kept, 54 bases in frame from base 1. CDR1 and CDR2 are drawn from the germline V gene: SGHTA, FQGNSA.

The sequence joins TRBV7-2 to TRBJ2-1; TRBD2 aligns with 10 central bases. Specimen: PBMCs. The source of this sequence is a man under 40 with colorectal cancer. CDR3 sequence: CASSTRTSGASSYNEQFF. The DNA reads TGTGCCAGCAGCACCCGGACTAGCGGCGCATCCTCCTACAATGAGCAGTTCTTC. With the portions outside the CDR3 filled from the reference TRBV7-2 and TRBJ2-1 genes, the complete variable region becomes GAGVSQSPSNKVTEKGKDVELRCDPISGHTALYWYRQSLGQGLEFLIYFQGNSAPDKSGLPSDRFSAERTGGSVSTLTIQRTQQEDSAVYLCASSTRTSGASSYNEQFFGPGTRLTVL.